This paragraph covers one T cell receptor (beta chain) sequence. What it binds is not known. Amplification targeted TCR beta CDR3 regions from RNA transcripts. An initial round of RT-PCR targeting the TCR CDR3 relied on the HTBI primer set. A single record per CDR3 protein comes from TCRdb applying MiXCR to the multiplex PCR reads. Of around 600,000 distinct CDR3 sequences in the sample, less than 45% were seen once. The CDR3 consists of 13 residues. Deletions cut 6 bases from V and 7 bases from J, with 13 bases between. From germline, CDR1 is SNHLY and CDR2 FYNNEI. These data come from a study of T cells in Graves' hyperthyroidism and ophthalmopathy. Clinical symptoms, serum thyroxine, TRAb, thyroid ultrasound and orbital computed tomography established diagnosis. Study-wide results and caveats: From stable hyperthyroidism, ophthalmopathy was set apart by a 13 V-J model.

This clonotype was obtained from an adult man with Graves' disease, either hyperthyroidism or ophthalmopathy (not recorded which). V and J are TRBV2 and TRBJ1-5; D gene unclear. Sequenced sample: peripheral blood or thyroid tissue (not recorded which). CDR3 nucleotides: TGTGCCAGCAGCCTCGGATTTGCCCAGCCCCAGCATTTT. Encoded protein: CASSLGFAQPQHF.